This record concerns one TCR beta chain sequence. Trimming removed 3 bases at V and 8 bases at J, with 18 bases between. This CDR3 contains 15 residues. CDR1 and CDR2 (germline): SGHRS, YFSETQ. The data stem from a study of shared T cell receptors in the human thymus. The assay was immunoSEQ multiplex PCR, and TCRdb's table has in-frame clones only and misses some. In the table there are roughly 710,000 clones, around 85% of which are singletons. Another study also made use of these data, one on human thymus T cells.

The sequence was collected from a girl under three years old with a congenital heart defect. Sequencing used thymocytes. The rearrangement joins TRBV5-1 to TRBJ2-1; perhaps TRBD2 as D (6 bases). CDR3 DNA sequence: TGCGCCAGCAGCTGTTTATGGACGCGGGACGATGAGCAGTTCTTC. This codes for CASSCLWTRDDEQFF. Full variable domain (remainder filled in from reference TRBV5-1 and TRBJ2-1): KAGVTQTPRYLIKTRGQQVTLSCSPISGHRSVSWYQQTPGQGLQFLFEYFSETQRNKGNFPGRFSGRQFSNSRSEMNVSTLELGDSALYLCASSCLWTRDDEQFFGPGTRLTVL.